Listed below are T cell receptor beta chains from one sample, sequenced in a study of response to subunit inactivated influenza vaccine. TCRdb re-analysed the RT-PCR reads in MiXCR, keeping a single row per CDR3 protein. The sample holds about 580,000 distinct CDR3 sequences, approximately 15% seen once. Sequencing used PBMCs from blood, obtained 12 days after vaccination. These receptors all come from a man aged 45 to 65 who received an inactivated influenza vaccine. The CDR3 runs from the conserved cysteine through the conserved F or W. The D gene is left open where the match is weak. The listing skips clone size in some rows; elsewhere it reads once, few, many or a size class.

J,length,V,size,D,CDR3,DNA
TRBJ1-5,15,TRBV9,few,-,CASSVGQDTNQPQHF,TGTGCCAGCAGCGTAGGGCAGGACACAAATCAGCCCCAGCATTTT
TRBJ2-4,16,TRBV4-1,-,-,CASSQGGASFENIQYF,TGCGCCAGCAGCCAAGGGGGGGCCTCTTTCGAAAACATTCAGTACTTC
TRBJ1-1,13,TRBV29-1,many,-,CSAEGTVNTEAFF,TGCAGCGCGGAAGGGACGGTGAACACTGAAGCTTTCTTT
TRBJ2-1,15,TRBV20-1,-,TRBD2,CSQPSTSGSYNEQFF,TGCAGTCAACCGAGCACTAGCGGCTCCTACAATGAGCAGTTCTTC
TRBJ2-5,14,TRBV4-1,-,-,CASSRLVAGETQYF,TGCGCCAGCAGTCGACTAGTAGCAGGAGAGACCCAGTACTTC
TRBJ1-3,14,TRBV12-3/TRBV12-4,many,-,CASSFQSSGNTIYF,TGTGCCAGCAGTTTCCAGAGCTCTGGAAACACCATATATTTT
TRBJ2-3,17,TRBV4-2,-,TRBD2,CASSQDPLAASTDTQYF,TGTGCCAGCAGCCAAGATCCACTAGCGGCTAGCACAGATACGCAGTATTTT
TRBJ2-6,18,TRBV10-2,many,TRBD1,CASSEWTGVFSGANVLTF,TGCGCCAGCAGTGAGTGGACAGGGGTTTTCTCTGGGGCCAACGTCCTGACTTTC
TRBJ2-1,15,TRBV7-2,few,-,CASSSSPRTYNEQFF,TGTGCCAGCAGCTCCTCACCCAGAACCTACAATGAGCAGTTCTTC
TRBJ2-7,14,TRBV7-2,few,-,CASSLLAAYYEQYF,TGTGCCAGCAGCTTATTAGCGGCCTACTACGAGCAGTACTTC
TRBJ2-3,15,TRBV7-2,-,-,CASSLIAAITDTQYF,TGTGCCAGCAGCTTAATAGCGGCCATCACAGATACGCAGTATTTT
TRBJ2-7,13,TRBV28,many,TRBD1,CASSLGQWYEQYF,TGTGCCAGCAGTTTGGGACAGTGGTACGAGCAGTACTTC
TRBJ2-1,15,TRBV3-1,-,TRBD2,CASTRELAGGNEQFF,TGTGCCAGCACCCGAGAACTAGCGGGAGGGAATGAGCAGTTCTTC
TRBJ1-5,12,TRBV6-2/TRBV6-3,many,-,CASSFRVQPQHF,TGTGCCAGCAGTTTCCGAGTTCAGCCCCAGCATTTT
TRBJ2-5,17,TRBV4-3,-,TRBD2,CASSQGLAGGPVETQYF,TGCGCCAGCAGCCAAGGACTAGCGGGAGGGCCGGTAGAGACCCAGTACTTC
TRBJ2-7,15,TRBV20-1,few,TRBD1,CSARPPGQGTNEQYF,TGCAGTGCCAGACCACCGGGACAGGGGACGAACGAGCAGTACTTC
TRBJ2-2,13,TRBV11-3,-,-,CASSLGPSRELFF,TGTGCCAGCAGCTTAGGGCCGTCCCGGGAGCTGTTTTTT
TRBJ2-3,15,TRBV29-1,few,-,CSVEPTGGGTDTQYF,TGCAGCGTTGAACCTACCGGTGGAGGCACAGATACGCAGTATTTT
TRBJ2-7,15,TRBV7-8,-,TRBD2,CASSLGHTSVYEQYF,TGTGCCAGCAGCCTGGGGCATACTAGCGTCTACGAGCAGTACTTC
TRBJ2-7,13,TRBV15,-,-,CATRGTGTYEQYF,TGTGCCACCAGGGGTACAGGGACCTACGAGCAGTACTTC
TRBJ2-1,16,TRBV4-2,-,-,CASSQTRISSYNEQFF,TGTGCCAGCAGCCAAACCAGGATAAGCTCCTACAATGAGCAGTTCTTC
TRBJ1-1,13,TRBV29-1,-,-,CSVERRMNTEAFF,TGCAGCGTTGAGAGGCGAATGAACACTGAAGCTTTCTTT
TRBJ2-5,15,TRBV6-5,-,-,CASSYSMAPQETQYF,TGTGCCAGCAGTTACTCGATGGCACCCCAAGAGACCCAGTACTTC
TRBJ2-7,17,TRBV12-3/TRBV12-4,few,TRBD1,CASRHRSGTGDSYEQYF,TGTGCCAGCAGGCACAGATCCGGGACAGGGGACTCCTACGAGCAGTACTTC
TRBJ2-1,17,TRBV7-2,few,TRBD2,CASSSQIAGSSYNEQFF,TGTGCCAGCAGCTCGCAGATAGCGGGGAGCTCCTACAATGAGCAGTTCTTC
TRBJ2-1,16,TRBV3-1,-,TRBD2,CASSPRASGQNNEQFF,TGTGCCAGCAGCCCCAGGGCTAGCGGGCAAAACAATGAGCAGTTCTTC
TRBJ2-3,16,TRBV6-1,-,-,CASSEVGRTYTDTQYF,TGTGCCAGCAGTGAAGTTGGACGGACATACACAGATACGCAGTATTTT
TRBJ2-7,15,TRBV20-1,-,-,CSAKWMGGLPYEQYF,TGCAGTGCTAAATGGATGGGGGGTCTTCCCTACGAGCAGTACTTC
TRBJ2-7,14,TRBV6-5,few,TRBD2,CASSWTSGRNEQYF,TGTGCCAGCAGTTGGACTAGCGGGAGAAACGAGCAGTACTTC
TRBJ2-5,15,TRBV18,many,-,CASSPERGGKETQYF,TGTGCCAGCTCACCCGAACGGGGCGGCAAAGAGACCCAGTACTTC
TRBJ1-2,13,TRBV12-3/TRBV12-4,-,TRBD1,CASTNTGDGGYTF,TGTGCCAGCACTAACACAGGGGACGGTGGCTACACCTTC
TRBJ1-2,15,TRBV5-1,-,-,CASSLDPGADSGYTF,TGCGCCAGCAGCTTGGACCCGGGGGCAGATAGTGGCTACACCTTC
TRBJ2-1,17,TRBV7-8,-,-,CASSPSGGRSSYNEQFF,TGTGCCAGCAGCCCCTCAGGTGGGAGGAGCTCCTACAATGAGCAGTTCTTC
TRBJ2-7,13,TRBV7-9,-,-,CASSFGNSYEQYF,TGTGCCAGCAGCTTCGGGAACTCCTACGAGCAGTACTTC
TRBJ2-2,16,TRBV5-4,few,-,CASLKGTPSNTGELFF,TGTGCCAGCTTAAAGGGGACCCCCTCGAACACCGGGGAGCTGTTTTTT
TRBJ2-6,16,TRBV15,few,-,CATSRDRDVRANVLTF,TGTGCCACCAGCAGAGATCGGGACGTAAGAGCCAACGTCCTGACTTTC
TRBJ2-1,15,TRBV12-3/TRBV12-4,-,TRBD2,CASRRRGGLHNEQFF,TGTGCCAGCAGGAGGCGGGGGGGCCTTCACAATGAGCAGTTCTTC
TRBJ1-6,16,TRBV18,few,-,CASSPTVASYNSPLHF,TGTGCCAGCTCACCAACGGTAGCGTCCTATAATTCACCCCTCCACTTT
TRBJ2-1,15,TRBV14,-,-,CASSQVQWSRREQFF,TGTGCCAGCAGCCAAGTACAGTGGAGCCGTCGGGAGCAGTTCTTC
TRBJ2-5,14,TRBV5-6,-,-,CASMAGQGGETQYF,TGTGCCAGCATGGCGGGCCAGGGGGGAGAGACCCAGTACTTC
TRBJ2-3,15,TRBV7-6,-,TRBD2,CASSAASGGIHTQYF,TGTGCCAGCAGCGCCGCCAGCGGGGGGATTCATACGCAGTATTTT
TRBJ2-7,13,TRBV29-1,-,-,CSVARARSGEQYF,TGCAGCGTTGCCAGGGCGCGGTCGGGCGAGCAGTACTTC
TRBJ2-7,15,TRBV7-9,-,TRBD1,CASSLTLARGHEQYF,TGTGCCAGCAGCTTAACGTTGGCCAGGGGGCACGAGCAGTACTTC
TRBJ2-1,19,TRBV24-1,many,TRBD2,CATSDSGLAGGWTYNEQFF,TGTGCCACCAGTGATTCCGGACTAGCGGGAGGGTGGACCTACAATGAGCAGTTCTTC
TRBJ2-7,14,TRBV24-1,-,-,CATSDRGSSGEQYF,TGTGCCACCAGTGACAGGGGAAGCTCCGGCGAGCAGTACTTC
TRBJ2-7,17,TRBV5-1,-,TRBD2,CASSLVASGGGSYEQYF,TGCGCCAGCAGCTTGGTGGCTAGCGGGGGCGGCTCCTACGAGCAGTACTTC
TRBJ1-6,16,TRBV2,-,-,CASSLGGSKVSSPLHF,TGTGCCAGCAGCTTGGGGGGGTCGAAGGTGTCTTCACCCCTCCACTTT
TRBJ2-5,15,TRBV6-2/TRBV6-3,few,-,CASGKLAEAAGTQYF,TGTGCCAGCGGGAAACTAGCCGAGGCGGCGGGGACCCAGTACTTC
TRBJ2-7,14,TRBV4-3,-,-,CASSQEVLGYEQYF,TGCGCCAGCAGCCAAGAGGTGTTGGGCTACGAGCAGTACTTC
TRBJ1-5,15,TRBV7-2,few,-,CASSQTRGGNQPQHF,TGTGCCAGCAGCCAAACACGTGGGGGCAATCAGCCCCAGCATTTT
TRBJ2-1,13,TRBV6-2/TRBV6-3,-,TRBD2,CASRGGGGLDQFF,TGTGCCAGCCGCGGGGGGGGAGGACTAGACCAGTTCTTC
TRBJ2-5,15,TRBV5-1,-,TRBD1,CASSLEGQVPETQYF,TGCGCCAGCAGCTTGGAGGGACAGGTCCCGGAGACCCAGTACTTC
TRBJ2-5,16,TRBV12-3/TRBV12-4,few,TRBD1,CASSLWDRGPSETQYF,TGTGCCAGCAGTTTATGGGACAGGGGGCCCAGTGAGACCCAGTACTTC